What follows is one T cell receptor (beta chain) and its context. The antigen remains unidentified. In each case, RNA was isolated and then reverse transcribed into cDNA as the sequencing template. This table comes from immunoSEQ multiplex PCR, and its TCRdb copy is limited to in-frame clones, with some not included. This repertoire shows 150,000 to 200,000 clones, less than 65% found once; its top ten account for over 0.9%. The treatment here: oral pan-JAK inhibitor, 5-10 mg twice daily. This sample is drawn from a study of CD8+ T cells in alopecia areata. Study overall: Oral tofacitinib, 5 to 10 mg twice daily, was given in an open-label trial.

Points from the study as a whole: Normal scalp showed lower clonality than lesional scalp, especially alopecia totalis/universalis. Significant decreases in scalp clonality and expanded CD8+ clones followed tofacitinib treatment.

This sample comprised CD4+ T cells sorted from blood, obtained at week 24, from a patient treated with tofacitinib. This sequence originates from a human donor with alopecia areata.

The CDR3, as DNA: TGTGCCAGCAGCTTGGGACAGATGAACACTGAAGCTTTCTTT. It translates to CASSLGQMNTEAFF. The rearrangement uses TRBV5-6 and TRBJ1-1; D perhaps matches TRBD1 (5 bases). The CDR3 contains 14 residues. In germline, CDR1 is SGHDT, CDR2 YYEEEE. V gave up 0 bases and J gave up 0 bases, with 6 bases separating them.